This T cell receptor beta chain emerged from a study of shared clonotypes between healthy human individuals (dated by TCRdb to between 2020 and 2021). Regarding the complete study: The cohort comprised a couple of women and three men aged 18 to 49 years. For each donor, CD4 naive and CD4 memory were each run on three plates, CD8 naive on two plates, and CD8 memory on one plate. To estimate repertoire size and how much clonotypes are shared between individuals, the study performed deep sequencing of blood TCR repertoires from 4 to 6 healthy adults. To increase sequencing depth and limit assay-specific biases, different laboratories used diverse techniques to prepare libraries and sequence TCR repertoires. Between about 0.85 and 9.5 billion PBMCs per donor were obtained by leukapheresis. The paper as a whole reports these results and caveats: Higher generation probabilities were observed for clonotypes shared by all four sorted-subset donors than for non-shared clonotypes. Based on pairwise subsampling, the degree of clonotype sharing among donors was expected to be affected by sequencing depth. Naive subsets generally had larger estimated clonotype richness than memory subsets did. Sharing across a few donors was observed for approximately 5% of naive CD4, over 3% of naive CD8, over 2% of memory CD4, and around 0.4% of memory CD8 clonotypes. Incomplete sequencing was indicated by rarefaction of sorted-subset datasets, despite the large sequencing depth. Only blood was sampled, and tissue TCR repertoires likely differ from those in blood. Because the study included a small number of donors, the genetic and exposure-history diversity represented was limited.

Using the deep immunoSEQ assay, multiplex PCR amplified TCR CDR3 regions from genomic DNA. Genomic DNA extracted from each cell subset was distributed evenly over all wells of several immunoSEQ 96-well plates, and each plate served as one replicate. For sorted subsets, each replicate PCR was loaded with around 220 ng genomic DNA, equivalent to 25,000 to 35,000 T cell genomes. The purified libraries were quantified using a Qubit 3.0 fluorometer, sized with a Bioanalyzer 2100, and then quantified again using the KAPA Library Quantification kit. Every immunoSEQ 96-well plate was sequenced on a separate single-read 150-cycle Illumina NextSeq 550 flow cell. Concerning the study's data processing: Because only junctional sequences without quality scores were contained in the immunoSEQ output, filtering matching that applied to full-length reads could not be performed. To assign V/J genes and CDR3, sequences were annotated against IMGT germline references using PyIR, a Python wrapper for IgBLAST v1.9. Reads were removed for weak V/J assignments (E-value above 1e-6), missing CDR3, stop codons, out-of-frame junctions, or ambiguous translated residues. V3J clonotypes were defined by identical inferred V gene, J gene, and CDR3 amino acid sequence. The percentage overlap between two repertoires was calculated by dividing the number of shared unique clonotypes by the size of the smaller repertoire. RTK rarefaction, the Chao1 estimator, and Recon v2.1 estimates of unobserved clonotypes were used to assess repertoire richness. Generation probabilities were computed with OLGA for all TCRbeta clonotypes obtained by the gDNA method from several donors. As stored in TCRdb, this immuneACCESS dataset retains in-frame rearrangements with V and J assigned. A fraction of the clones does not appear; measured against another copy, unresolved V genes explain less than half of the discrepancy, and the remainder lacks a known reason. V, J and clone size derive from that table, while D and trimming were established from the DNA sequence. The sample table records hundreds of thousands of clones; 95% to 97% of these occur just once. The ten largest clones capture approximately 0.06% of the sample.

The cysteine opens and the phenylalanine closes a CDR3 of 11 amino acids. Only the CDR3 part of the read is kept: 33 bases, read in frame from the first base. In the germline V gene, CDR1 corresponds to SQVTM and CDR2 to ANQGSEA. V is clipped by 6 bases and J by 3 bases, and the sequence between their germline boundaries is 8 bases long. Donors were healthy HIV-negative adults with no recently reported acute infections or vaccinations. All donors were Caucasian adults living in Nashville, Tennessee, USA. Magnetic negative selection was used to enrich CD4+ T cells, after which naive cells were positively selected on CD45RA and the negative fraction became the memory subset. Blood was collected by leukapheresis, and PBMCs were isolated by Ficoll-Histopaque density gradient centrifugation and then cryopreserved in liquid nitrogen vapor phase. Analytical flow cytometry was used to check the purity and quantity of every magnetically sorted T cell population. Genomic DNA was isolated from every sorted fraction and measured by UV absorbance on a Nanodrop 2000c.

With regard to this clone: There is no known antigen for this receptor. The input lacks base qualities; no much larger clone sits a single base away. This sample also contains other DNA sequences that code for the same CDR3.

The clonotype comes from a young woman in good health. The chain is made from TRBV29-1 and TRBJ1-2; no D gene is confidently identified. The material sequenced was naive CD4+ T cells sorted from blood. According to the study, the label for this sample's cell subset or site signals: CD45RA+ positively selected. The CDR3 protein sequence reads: CSVGQDYGYTF. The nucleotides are TGCAGCGTCGGGCAGGACTATGGCTACACCTTC.